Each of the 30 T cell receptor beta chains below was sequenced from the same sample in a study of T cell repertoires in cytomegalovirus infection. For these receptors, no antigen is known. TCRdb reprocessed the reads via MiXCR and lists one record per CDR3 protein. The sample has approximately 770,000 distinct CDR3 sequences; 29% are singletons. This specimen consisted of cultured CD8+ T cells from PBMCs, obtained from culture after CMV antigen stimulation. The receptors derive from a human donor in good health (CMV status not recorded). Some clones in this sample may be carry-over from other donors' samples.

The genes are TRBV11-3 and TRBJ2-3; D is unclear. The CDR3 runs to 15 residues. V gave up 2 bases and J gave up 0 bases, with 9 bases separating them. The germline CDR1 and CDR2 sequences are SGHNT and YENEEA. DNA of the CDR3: TGTGCCAGCAGCTTATCCGCTGCTAGCACAGATACGCAGTATTTT. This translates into CASSLSAASTDTQYF.

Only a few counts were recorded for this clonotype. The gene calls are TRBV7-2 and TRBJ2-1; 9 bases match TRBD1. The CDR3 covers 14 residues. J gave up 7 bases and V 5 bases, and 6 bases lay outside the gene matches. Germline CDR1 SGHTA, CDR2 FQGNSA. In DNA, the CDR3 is TGTGCCAGCAGCCAAAGGGACAGGGAAAATGAGCAGTTCTTC. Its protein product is CASSQRDRENEQFF.

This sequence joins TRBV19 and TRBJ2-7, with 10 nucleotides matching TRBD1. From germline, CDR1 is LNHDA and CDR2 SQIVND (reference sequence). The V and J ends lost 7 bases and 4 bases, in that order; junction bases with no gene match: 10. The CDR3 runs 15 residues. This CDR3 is CASIWDRGLVYEQYV. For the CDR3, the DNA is TGTGCCAGTATCTGGGACAGGGGATTGGTATACGAGCAGTACGTC.

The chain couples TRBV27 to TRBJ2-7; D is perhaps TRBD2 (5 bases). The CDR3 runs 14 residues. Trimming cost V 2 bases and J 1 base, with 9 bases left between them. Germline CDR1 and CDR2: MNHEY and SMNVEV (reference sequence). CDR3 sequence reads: CASSLTGYSYEQYV. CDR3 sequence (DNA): TGTGCCAGCAGTTTAACGGGGTATTCCTACGAGCAGTACGTC.

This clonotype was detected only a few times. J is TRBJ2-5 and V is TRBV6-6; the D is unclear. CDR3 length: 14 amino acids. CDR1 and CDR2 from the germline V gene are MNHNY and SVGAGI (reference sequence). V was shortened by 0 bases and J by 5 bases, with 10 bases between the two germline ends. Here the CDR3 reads CASSYSMSRETQYF. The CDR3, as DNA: TGTGCCAGCAGTTACTCGATGAGCAGGGAGACCCAGTACTTC.

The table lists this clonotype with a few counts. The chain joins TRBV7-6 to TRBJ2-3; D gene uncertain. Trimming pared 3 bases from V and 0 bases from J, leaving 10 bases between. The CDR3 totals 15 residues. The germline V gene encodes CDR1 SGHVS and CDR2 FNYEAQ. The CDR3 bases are TGTGCCAGCAGCTTCTCCCCCGCTAGCACAGATACGCAGTATTTT. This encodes CASSFSPASTDTQYF.

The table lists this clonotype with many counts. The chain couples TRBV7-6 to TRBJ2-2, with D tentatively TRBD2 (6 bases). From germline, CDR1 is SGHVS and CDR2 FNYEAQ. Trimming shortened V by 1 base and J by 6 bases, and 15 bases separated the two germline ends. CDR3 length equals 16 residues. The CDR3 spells CASSLVGTEESGELFF. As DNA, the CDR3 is TGTGCCAGCAGCTTAGTAGGGACTGAGGAATCCGGGGAGCTGTTTTTT.

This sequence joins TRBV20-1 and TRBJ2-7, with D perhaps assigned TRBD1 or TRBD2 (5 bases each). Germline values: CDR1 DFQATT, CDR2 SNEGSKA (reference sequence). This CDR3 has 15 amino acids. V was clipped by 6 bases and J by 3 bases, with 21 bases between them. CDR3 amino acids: CSAIHPGLTLYEQYV. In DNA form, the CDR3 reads TGCAGTGCAATCCACCCGGGGCTAACCCTCTACGAGCAGTACGTC.

DNA of the CDR3: TGCAGTGCTAGAGATTTATCCAGTGGCTACACCTTC. Translated, it gives CSARDLSSGYTF. The rearrangement uses TRBV20-1 and TRBJ1-2; D gene ambiguous. Per the germline V gene, CDR1 is DFQATT and CDR2 is SNEGSKA (reference sequence). V dropped 0 bases and J dropped 7 bases, with 9 bases sitting between them. The CDR3 is 12 amino acids.

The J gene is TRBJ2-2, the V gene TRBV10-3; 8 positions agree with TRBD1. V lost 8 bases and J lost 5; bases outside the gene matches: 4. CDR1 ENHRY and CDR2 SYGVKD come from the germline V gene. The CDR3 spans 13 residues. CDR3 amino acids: CAIRTGRTGELFF. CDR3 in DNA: TGTGCCATCCGGACAGGGAGGACCGGGGAGCTGTTTTTT.

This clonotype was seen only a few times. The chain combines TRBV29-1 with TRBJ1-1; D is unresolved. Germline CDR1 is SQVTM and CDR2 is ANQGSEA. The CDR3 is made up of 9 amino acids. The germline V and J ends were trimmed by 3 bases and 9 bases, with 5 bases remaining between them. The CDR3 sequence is CSVDPQAFF. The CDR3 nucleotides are TGCAGCGTTGATCCACAAGCTTTCTTT.

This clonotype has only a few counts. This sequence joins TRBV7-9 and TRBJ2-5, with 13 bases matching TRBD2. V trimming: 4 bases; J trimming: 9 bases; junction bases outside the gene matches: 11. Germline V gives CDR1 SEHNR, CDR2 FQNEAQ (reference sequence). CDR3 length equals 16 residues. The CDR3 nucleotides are TGTGCCAGCAGCTCAAGAGGGACTAGCGGGAATGAGGCCCAGTACTTC. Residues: CASSSRGTSGNEAQYF.

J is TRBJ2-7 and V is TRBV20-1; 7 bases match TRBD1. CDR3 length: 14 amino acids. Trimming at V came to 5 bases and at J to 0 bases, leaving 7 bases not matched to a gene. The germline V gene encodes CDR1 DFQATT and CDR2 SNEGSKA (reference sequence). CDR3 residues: CSAPGTEYSYEQYF. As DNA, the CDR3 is TGCAGTGCTCCCGGGACAGAGTACTCCTACGAGCAGTACTTC.

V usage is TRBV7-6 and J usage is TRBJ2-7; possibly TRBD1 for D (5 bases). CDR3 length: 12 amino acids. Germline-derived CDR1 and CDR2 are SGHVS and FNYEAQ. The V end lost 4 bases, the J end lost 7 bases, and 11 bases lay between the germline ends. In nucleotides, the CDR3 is TGTGCCAGCAGCTCACAGGTTTTGGAGCAGTACTTC. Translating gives CASSSQVLEQYF.

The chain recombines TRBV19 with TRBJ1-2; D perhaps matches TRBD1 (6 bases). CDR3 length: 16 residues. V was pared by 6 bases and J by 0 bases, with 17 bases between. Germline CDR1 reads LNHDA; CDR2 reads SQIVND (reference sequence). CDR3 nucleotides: TGTGCCAGTAGCTTCGTAATACAGGGATCTAACTATGGCTACACCTTC. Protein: CASSFVIQGSNYGYTF. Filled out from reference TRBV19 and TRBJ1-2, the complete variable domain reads DGGITQSPKYLFRKEGQNVTLSCEQNLNHDAMYWYRQDPGQGLRLIYYSQIVNDFQKGDIAEGYSVSREKKESFPLTVTSAQKNPTAFYLCASSFVIQGSNYGYTFGSGTRLTVV.

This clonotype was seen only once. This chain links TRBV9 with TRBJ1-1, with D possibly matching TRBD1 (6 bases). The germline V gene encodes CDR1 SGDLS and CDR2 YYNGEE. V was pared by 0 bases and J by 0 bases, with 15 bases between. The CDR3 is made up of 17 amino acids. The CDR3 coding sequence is TGTGCCAGCAGCGTAGACGCCGGGACACCTATGAACACTGAAGCTTTCTTT. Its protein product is CASSVDAGTPMNTEAFF.

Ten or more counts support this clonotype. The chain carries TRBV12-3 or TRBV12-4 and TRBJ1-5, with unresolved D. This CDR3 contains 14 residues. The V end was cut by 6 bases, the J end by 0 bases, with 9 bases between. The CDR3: CASSVQHSNQPQHF. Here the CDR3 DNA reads TGTGCCAGCAGCGTACAGCATAGCAATCAGCCCCAGCATTTT.

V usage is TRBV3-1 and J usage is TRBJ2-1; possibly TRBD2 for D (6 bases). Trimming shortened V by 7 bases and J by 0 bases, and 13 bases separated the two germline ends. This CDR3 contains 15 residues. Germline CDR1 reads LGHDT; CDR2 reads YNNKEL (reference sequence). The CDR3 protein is CASTPEGLSYNEQFF. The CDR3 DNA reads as TGTGCCAGCACCCCGGAGGGTCTCTCCTACAATGAGCAGTTCTTC.

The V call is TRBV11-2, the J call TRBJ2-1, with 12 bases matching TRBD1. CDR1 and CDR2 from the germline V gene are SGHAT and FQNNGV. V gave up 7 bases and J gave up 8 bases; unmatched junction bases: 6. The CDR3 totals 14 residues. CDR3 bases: TGTGCCAGCACCCCGGGACAGGGGGCATATGAGCAGTTCTTC. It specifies CASTPGQGAYEQFF.

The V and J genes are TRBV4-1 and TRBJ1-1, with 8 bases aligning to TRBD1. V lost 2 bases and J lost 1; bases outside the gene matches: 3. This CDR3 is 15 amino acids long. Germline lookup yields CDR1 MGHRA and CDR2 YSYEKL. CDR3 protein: CASSQPGQENTEAFF. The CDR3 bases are TGCGCCAGCAGCCAACCGGGACAGGAGAACACTGAAGCTTTCTTT.

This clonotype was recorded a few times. The CDR3 nucleotides are TGTGCCAGCAGTTTAGATGGGGGGACAAGCACAGATACGCAGTATTTT. Translated: CASSLDGGTSTDTQYF. This sequence joins TRBV27 and TRBJ2-3; either TRBD1 or TRBD2 may supply D (6 bases each). V lost 2 bases and J lost 0, with 12 bases in between. The germline gives CDR1 MNHEY, CDR2 SMNVEV (reference sequence). The CDR3 has 16 residues.

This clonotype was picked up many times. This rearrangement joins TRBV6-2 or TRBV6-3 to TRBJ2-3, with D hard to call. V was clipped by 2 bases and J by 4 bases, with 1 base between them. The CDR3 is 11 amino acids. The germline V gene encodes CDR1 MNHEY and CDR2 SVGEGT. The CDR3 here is CASSYPDTQYF. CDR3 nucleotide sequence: TGTGCCAGCAGTTACCCAGATACGCAGTATTTT.

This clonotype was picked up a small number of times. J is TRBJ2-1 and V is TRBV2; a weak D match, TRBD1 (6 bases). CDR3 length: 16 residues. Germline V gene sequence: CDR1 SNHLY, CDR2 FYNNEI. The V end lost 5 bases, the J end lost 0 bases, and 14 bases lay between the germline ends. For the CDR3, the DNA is TGTGCCAGCAGTTACAGGGCCCCGAGCTCCTACAATGAGCAGTTCTTC. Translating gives CASSYRAPSSYNEQFF.

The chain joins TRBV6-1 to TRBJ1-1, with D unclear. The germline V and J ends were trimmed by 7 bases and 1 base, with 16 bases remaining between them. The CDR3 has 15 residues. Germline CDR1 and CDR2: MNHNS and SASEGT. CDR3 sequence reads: CASKTRGPENTEAFF. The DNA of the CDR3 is TGTGCCAGCAAGACCCGAGGGCCCGAGAACACTGAAGCTTTCTTT.

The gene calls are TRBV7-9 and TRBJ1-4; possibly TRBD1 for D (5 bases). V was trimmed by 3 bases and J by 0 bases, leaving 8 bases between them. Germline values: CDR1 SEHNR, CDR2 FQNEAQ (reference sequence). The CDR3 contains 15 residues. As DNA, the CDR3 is TGTGCCAGCAGCTTCAAACAGGCAACTAATGAAAAACTGTTTTTT. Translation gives CASSFKQATNEKLFF.

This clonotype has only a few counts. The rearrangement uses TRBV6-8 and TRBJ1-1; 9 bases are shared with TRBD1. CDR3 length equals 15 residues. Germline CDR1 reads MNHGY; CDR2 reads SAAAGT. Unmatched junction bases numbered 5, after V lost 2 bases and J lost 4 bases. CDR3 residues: CASSYDTGGGTEAFF. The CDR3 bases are TGTGCCAGCAGTTACGATACAGGGGGCGGCACTGAAGCTTTCTTT.

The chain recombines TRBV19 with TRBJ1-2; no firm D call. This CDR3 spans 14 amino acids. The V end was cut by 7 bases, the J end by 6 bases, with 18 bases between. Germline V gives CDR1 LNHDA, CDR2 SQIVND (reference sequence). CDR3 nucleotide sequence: TGTGCCAGTATCCCATCCGTCGGATGGGATGGCTACACCTTC. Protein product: CASIPSVGWDGYTF.

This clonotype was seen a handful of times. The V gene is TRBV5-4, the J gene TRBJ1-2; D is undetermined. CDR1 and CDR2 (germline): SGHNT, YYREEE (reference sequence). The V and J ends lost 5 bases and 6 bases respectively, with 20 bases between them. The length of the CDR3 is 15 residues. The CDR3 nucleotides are TGTGCCAGCAGTTTGCTTCCGGACCCTAAACATGGCTACACCTTC. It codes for CASSLLPDPKHGYTF.

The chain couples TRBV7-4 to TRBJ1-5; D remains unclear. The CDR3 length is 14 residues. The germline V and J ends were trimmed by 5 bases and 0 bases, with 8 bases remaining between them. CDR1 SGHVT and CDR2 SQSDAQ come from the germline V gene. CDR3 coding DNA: TGTGCCAGCAGCACCGAAGATAGCAATCAGCCCCAGCATTTT. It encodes CASSTEDSNQPQHF.

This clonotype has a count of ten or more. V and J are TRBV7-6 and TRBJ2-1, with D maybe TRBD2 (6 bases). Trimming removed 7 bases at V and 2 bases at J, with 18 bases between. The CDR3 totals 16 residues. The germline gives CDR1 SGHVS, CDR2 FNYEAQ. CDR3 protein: CASTLYGTPPYNEQFF. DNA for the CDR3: TGTGCCAGCACTCTGTACGGGACTCCCCCCTACAATGAGCAGTTCTTC.